These T cell receptor beta chains were read from a single sample in a study of blood T cell repertoires in COVID-19. Sequencing used immunoSEQ multiplex PCR; TCRdb keeps in-frame clones, though not all of them. The sample shows approximately 200,000 clones, roughly 84% of them seen only once. Sequenced material: peripheral blood. These receptors were obtained from a person between 65 and 80 years old with COVID-19, enrolled during active disease. CDR3s include the opening cysteine and the closing phenylalanine or tryptophan. D genes are given only for firm matches. The listing skips clone size in some rows; elsewhere it reads once, few, many or a size class.

j_gene | v_gene | d_gene | abundance | CDR3nt | CDR3aa
TRBJ1-2 | TRBV6-2/TRBV6-3 | TRBD1 | - | TGTGCCAGCAGTTACAGGGACAGGATTAACTATGGCTACACCTTC | CASSYRDRINYGYTF
TRBJ2-1 | TRBV7-6 | TRBD1 | once | TGTGCCAGCAGCTCCGGGACAGGGGTCTACAATGAGCAGTTCTTC | CASSSGTGVYNEQFF
TRBJ1-1 | TRBV7-3 | - | - | TGTGCCAGCAGCTTCGGGAACACTGAAGCTTTCTTT | CASSFGNTEAFF
TRBJ1-5 | TRBV7-2 | - | - | TGTGCCAGCAGCTTGCGATTGGTCAATCAGCCCCAGCATTTT | CASSLRLVNQPQHF
TRBJ1-3 | TRBV12-5 | - | once | TGTGCTACCTCTCCGGGACAAAAGGGGGACACCATATATTTT | CATSPGQKGDTIYF
TRBJ2-2 | TRBV4-3 | - | few | TGCGCCAGCAGCCAAAGGCAGGGGCCCTACACCGGGGAGCTGTTTTTT | CASSQRQGPYTGELFF
TRBJ1-1 | TRBV4-1 | TRBD1 | - | TGCGCCAGCAGCCGTGGGACAGGGGGTCCTGAAGCTTTCTTT | CASSRGTGGPEAFF
TRBJ1-2 | TRBV2 | TRBD1 | - | TGTGCCAGCAGGCGGGACAGGGGTTCGGATGGCTACACCTTC | CASRRDRGSDGYTF
TRBJ2-2 | TRBV11-1 | - | - | TGTGCCAGCAGCCCCAGGGGAGGGGAGCTGTTTTTT | CASSPRGGELFF
TRBJ2-5 | TRBV7-6 | TRBD2 | - | TGTGCCAGCAGCTCTGTTTATAGTCTAGCGGGAGGGAGAGAGACCCAGTACTTC | CASSSVYSLAGGRETQYF
TRBJ2-2 | TRBV18 | TRBD2 | - | TGTGCCAGCTCACCACCGGGGACTAGTCGGAACACCGGGGAGCTGTTTTTT | CASSPPGTSRNTGELFF
TRBJ2-1 | TRBV4-2 | - | - | TGTGCCAGCAGCCAAGTAAGGAGTGAATTCTACAATGAGCAGTTCTTC | CASSQVRSEFYNEQFF
TRBJ1-2 | TRBV6-5 | - | few | TGTGCCGGAGGGAGGGGAGCTAACTATGGCTACACCTTC | CAGGRGANYGYTF
TRBJ1-2 | TRBV10-2 | - | - | TGCGCCAGCAGGAGTGCTGGGACACAATATGGCTACACCTTC | CASRSAGTQYGYTF
TRBJ1-1 | TRBV10-3 | TRBD1 | - | TGTGCCATCAGGAGCGGACAGGGTAACGGGTACACTGAAGCTTTCTTT | CAIRSGQGNGYTEAFF
TRBJ2-1 | TRBV28 | - | once | TGTGCCAGCAGGGTCCAGGGCCATGAGCAGTTCTTC | CASRVQGHEQFF
TRBJ1-2 | TRBV14 | - | - | TGTGCCAGCAGCCAAGATCCATGGGGGCGACAGGCCTATGGCTACACCTTC | CASSQDPWGRQAYGYTF
TRBJ2-1 | TRBV20-1 | - | - | TGCAGTGCTAGTGACGGGAGTCGCGCCTACAATGAGCAGTTCTTC | CSASDGSRAYNEQFF
TRBJ1-1 | TRBV19 | - | - | TGTGCCAGTACCCCCCCGCCGGTCATGAACACTGAAGCTTTCTTT | CASTPPPVMNTEAFF
TRBJ1-2 | TRBV5-1 | - | - | TGCGCCAGCAGCTTGGGACTGACAAAGGGGTATGGCTACACCTTC | CASSLGLTKGYGYTF
TRBJ1-5 | TRBV19 | - | - | TGTGCCAGTAGTTTAGGTTCGGGAAAGATTGCGGCCCAGCATTTT | CASSLGSGKIAAQHF
TRBJ2-2 | TRBV7-2 | TRBD2 | - | TGTGCCAGCACCAGAGCTAGCGGGGGGGCGAGTGGGGAGCTGTTTTTT | CASTRASGGASGELFF
TRBJ2-5 | TRBV9 | TRBD2 | few | TGTGCCAGCAGCCCAGGCGGGACTAACCAGGGTGTGGAGACCCAGTACTTC | CASSPGGTNQGVETQYF
TRBJ1-2 | TRBV6-2/TRBV6-3 | TRBD1 | - | TGTGCCAGCAGTTACGCGGGACAGTCTTCCTATGGCTACACCTTC | CASSYAGQSSYGYTF
TRBJ2-5 | TRBV3-1/TRBV3-2 | TRBD2 | - | TGTGCCAGCAGCCAAGACACCCCTAGCCTCACTAGCGGGGACCAAGAGACCCAGTACTTC | CASSQDTPSLTSGDQETQYF
TRBJ2-7 | TRBV5-1 | - | - | TGCGCCAGCAGCTACCTCTCCCTGACAGGAAGCTCCTACGAGCAGTACTTC | CASSYLSLTGSSYEQYF
TRBJ2-2 | TRBV11-3 | - | once | TGTGCCAGCAGGGCGGGAAACACCGGGGAGCTGTTTTTT | CASRAGNTGELFF
TRBJ1-2 | TRBV3-1/TRBV3-2 | - | - | TGTGCCAGCAGTCACGGGACTTCATGGGGCTACACCTTC | CASSHGTSWGYTF
TRBJ1-4 | TRBV5-5 | TRBD1 | once | TGTGCCAGCAGCCCCGGACAGGGGAGGGCTAATGAAAAACTGTTTTTT | CASSPGQGRANEKLFF
TRBJ1-6 | TRBV10-3 | TRBD1 | - | TGTGCCATCAGTGACTCGGGACAGGGAAATTCACCCCTCCACTTT | CAISDSGQGNSPLHF
TRBJ1-4 | TRBV20-1 | - | once | TGCAGTGCTAGAGTCGCCAGGGTGCTGTTTTTT | CSARVARVLFF
TRBJ1-3 | TRBV20-1 | TRBD1 | few | TGCAGTGCTAGTCCCATGGGACAGAGCGACTTCCACACCATATATTTT | CSASPMGQSDFHTIYF
TRBJ2-1 | TRBV15 | - | - | TGTGCCACCAGCAGAAGGACAGCCTACAATGAGCAGTTCTTC | CATSRRTAYNEQFF
TRBJ1-5 | TRBV24-1 | TRBD1 | - | TGTGCCGGGACCGGCAGGGGCTCTACGACAGGGAATCAGCCCCAGCATTTT | CAGTGRGSTTGNQPQHF
TRBJ2-1 | TRBV9 | TRBD2 | - | TGTGCCAGCAGCACCGACACTAGCGGGAGTAGCGTAGGGGGCAATGAGCAGTTCTTC | CASSTDTSGSSVGGNEQFF
TRBJ1-4 | TRBV11-2 | TRBD1 | - | TGTGCCAGCAGCCCCCGCCCTGGACAGGGGGGTGAAAAACTGTTTTTT | CASSPRPGQGGEKLFF
TRBJ1-6 | TRBV28 | - | once | TGTGCCAGCCTTGATACAGACTCCTATAATTCACCCCTCCACTTT | CASLDTDSYNSPLHF
TRBJ2-3 | TRBV27 | - | - | TGTGCCAGCAGTTTTTGGCAGGCAACAGATACGCAGTATTTT | CASSFWQATDTQYF
TRBJ1-4 | TRBV4-3 | - | once | TGCGCCAGCGGTAATAACGGTGCAACTAATGAAAAACTGTTTTTT | CASGNNGATNEKLFF